This record concerns one T cell receptor beta chain sequence. Its matching antigen is unknown. The data were obtained in a study of T cells after yellow fever vaccination. The CDR3 length is 15 residues. The V gene lost 1 base and the J gene lost 2 bases, with 11 bases spanning the gap. Germline V gene lookup returns CDR1 SGHAT and CDR2 FQNNGV. From the 5' RACE reads, TCRdb called clonotypes with MiXCR, one entry per CDR3 protein. The sample has under 550,000 distinct CDR3 sequences, around a fifth seen once; the top ten hold about 15%. Study-wide results and caveats: Relatively few clonotypes were ones that appeared in both CD4 and CD8 compartments. Among primary-vaccination clones, most reappeared after the booster, at approximately 96% for CD4 and 88% for CD8.

The material was PBMCs, obtained about 20 days after the first yellow fever vaccination. The receptor's source is a man aged 18 to 29 who received the YFV17D yellow fever vaccine. V gene TRBV11-2 combines with J gene TRBJ2-5; unclear D gene. The chain's CDR3 is CASSLAGYRQETQYF. In DNA form, the CDR3 reads TGTGCCAGCAGCTTAGCCGGGTACCGGCAAGAGACCCAGTACTTC.